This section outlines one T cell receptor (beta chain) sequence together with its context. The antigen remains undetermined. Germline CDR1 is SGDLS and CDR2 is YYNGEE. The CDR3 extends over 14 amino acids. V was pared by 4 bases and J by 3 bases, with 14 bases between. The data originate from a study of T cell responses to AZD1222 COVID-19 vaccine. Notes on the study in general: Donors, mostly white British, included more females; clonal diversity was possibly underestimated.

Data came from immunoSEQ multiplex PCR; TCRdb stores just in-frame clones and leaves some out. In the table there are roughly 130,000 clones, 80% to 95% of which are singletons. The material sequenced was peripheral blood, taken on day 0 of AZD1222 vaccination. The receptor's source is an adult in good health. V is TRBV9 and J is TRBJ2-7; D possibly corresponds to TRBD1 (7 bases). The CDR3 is CASSTQGGSYEQYF. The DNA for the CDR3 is TGTGCCAGCAGCACCCAGGGGGGCAGCTACGAGCAGTACTTC.